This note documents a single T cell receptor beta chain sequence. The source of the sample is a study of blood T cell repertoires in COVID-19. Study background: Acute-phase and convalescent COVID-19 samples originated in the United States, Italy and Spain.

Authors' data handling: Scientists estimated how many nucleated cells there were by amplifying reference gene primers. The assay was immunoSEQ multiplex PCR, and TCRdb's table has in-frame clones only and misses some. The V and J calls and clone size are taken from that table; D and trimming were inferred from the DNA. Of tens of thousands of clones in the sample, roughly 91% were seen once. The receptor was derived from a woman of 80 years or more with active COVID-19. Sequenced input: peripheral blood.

The CDR3 here is CASSTPGLAAEQFF. Written as DNA, the CDR3 is TGTGCCAGTAGTACCCCGGGACTAGCGGCTGAGCAGTTCTTC. This chain joins TRBV19 and TRBJ2-1; TRBD2 aligns across 11 bases. This CDR3 has 14 amino acids. CDR1 and CDR2 (germline): LNHDA, SQIVND (reference sequence). V gave up 4 bases and J gave up 9 bases; unmatched junction bases: 5.